A single sample gave rise to the 31 T cell receptor beta chains below, sequenced in a study of identical twins. TCRdb called the 5' RACE reads again in MiXCR, with one record for every CDR3 protein. The sample includes around 250,000 distinct CDR3 sequences, approximately 5.9% of them seen just once. This same sample was also taken into another study, of T cells expressing NK-cell markers.

Material: CD8+ T cells sorted from blood. Every receptor here comes from a woman aged 18-30 years in good health.

The V gene is TRBV4-1, the J gene TRBJ2-3, with D perhaps TRBD2 (6 bases). CDR3 length: 14 residues. Germline V gene sequence: CDR1 MGHRA, CDR2 YSYEKL. Trimming removed 4 bases from V and 3 bases from J, with 11 bases in between. CDR3 sequence reads: CASSLVAETDTQYF. The CDR3 DNA reads TGCGCCAGCAGCCTTGTAGCGGAGACAGATACGCAGTATTTT.

V gene TRBV28 combines with J gene TRBJ2-6; D is perhaps TRBD2 (6 bases). V shed 7 bases and J shed 10 bases, with 14 bases lying between them. Germline CDR1 and CDR2: MDHEN and SYDVKM. The CDR3 length is 13 residues. The CDR3 nucleotides are TGTGCCAGCACGATGGAGGGAGAAAACGTCCTGACTTTC. Translation: CASTMEGENVLTF.

This clonotype was detected a few times. This rearrangement joins TRBV3-1 to TRBJ1-2; D ambiguous. The germline CDR1 and CDR2 sequences are LGHDT and YNNKEL (reference sequence). Trimming removed 1 base at V and 3 bases at J, with 24 bases between. This CDR3 spans 19 amino acids. The CDR3 bases are TGTGCCAGCAGCCAAGGTTGGCAAGTCGAAGGCTCATCCGACTATGGCTACACCTTC. It yields the protein CASSQGWQVEGSSDYGYTF.

In this sample, this clonotype turned up a few times. The rearrangement uses TRBV27 and TRBJ2-3; 9 bases are a match to TRBD1. With 5 bases clipped from V and 3 bases from J, the junction kept 6 bases outside the gene matches. CDR1 is MNHEY, CDR2 SMNVEV, per germline (reference sequence). The CDR3 has 15 amino acids. The CDR3 reads CASSPRDRATDTQYF. CDR3 coding DNA: TGTGCCAGCAGTCCCCGGGACAGGGCGACAGATACGCAGTATTTT.

This clonotype was seen at least ten times. The chain employs TRBV27 and TRBJ2-2, with TRBD1 identical over 10 bases. In germline, CDR1 is MNHEY, CDR2 SMNVEV (reference sequence). V gave up 6 bases and J gave up 7 bases; unmatched junction bases: 5. This CDR3 has 14 residues. The CDR3 reads CASRSTGGYGELFF. The CDR3 DNA follows: TGTGCCAGCAGATCGACAGGGGGCTACGGGGAGCTGTTTTTT.

This chain uses TRBV9 with TRBJ1-1; D call uncertain. V dropped 4 bases and J dropped 4 bases, with 26 bases sitting between them. Germline CDR1 is SGDLS and CDR2 is YYNGEE. This CDR3 is 18 amino acids long. The CDR3 loop is CASSLSRSPGRFGTEAFF. CDR3 nucleotides: TGTGCCAGCAGCCTAAGTCGATCTCCGGGCCGTTTTGGCACTGAAGCTTTCTTT.

The V call is TRBV25-1, the J call TRBJ1-4, with TRBD1 as a possible D gene (6 bases). Trimming removed 4 bases at V and 8 bases at J, with 11 bases between. The CDR3 has 13 residues. Germline V gives CDR1 MGHDK, CDR2 SYGVNS. CDR3 sequence (DNA): TGTGCCAGCAGTGGGGGGCGGGGAGAAAAACTGTTTTTT. It translates to CASSGGRGEKLFF. The entire variable domain, with the rest obtained from reference TRBV25-1 and TRBJ1-4, is as follows: EADIYQTPRYLVIGTGKKITLECSQTMGHDKMYWYQQDPGMELHLIHYSYGVNSTEKGDLSSESTVSRIRTEHFPLTLESARPSHTSQYLCASSGGRGEKLFFGSGTQLSVL.

This clonotype has only a few counts. The rearrangement links TRBV20-1 to TRBJ2-7; D possibly corresponds to TRBD2 (6 bases). In germline, CDR1 is DFQATT, CDR2 SNEGSKA (reference sequence). The CDR3 has 14 residues. Trimming removed 1 base from V and 3 bases from J, with 13 bases in between. As DNA, the CDR3 is TGCAGTGCTAGAGGGGGGGTTGCCCTCTACGAGCAGTACTTC. This codes for CSARGGVALYEQYF.

This clonotype was counted ten times or more. V and J are TRBV20-1 and TRBJ2-7; possible D gene TRBD1, 6 bases. Deletions cut 6 bases from V and 7 bases from J, with 19 bases between. Per germline, CDR1 DFQATT and CDR2 SNEGSKA (reference sequence). This CDR3 spans 13 amino acids. The CDR3 loop is CSANRVRRWEQYF. In DNA, the CDR3 is TGCAGTGCCAACAGGGTGAGGCGTTGGGAGCAGTACTTC.

This clonotype was counted ten times or more. The CDR3 sequence is CASSYDPPGSDEQYF. For the CDR3, the DNA is TGTGCCAGCAGTTATGATCCCCCGGGAAGTGACGAGCAGTACTTC. The V and J genes are TRBV6-2 or TRBV6-3 and TRBJ2-7; possible D gene TRBD2, 5 bases. The CDR3 extends over 15 amino acids. V lost 3 bases and J 5 bases, leaving 17 bases between the germline ends. The germline CDR1 and CDR2 sequences are MNHEY and SVGEGT.

This chain connects TRBV6-2 or TRBV6-3 to TRBJ2-1, with TRBD1 matching over 7 bases. Trimming removed 2 bases from V and 2 bases from J; junction bases left unmatched: 18. CDR1 is MNHEY and CDR2 is SVGEGT in the germline V gene. There are 20 residues in the CDR3. CDR3 region: CASSYPGDSQPTDTYNEQFF. The CDR3 bases are TGTGCCAGCAGTTACCCCGGGGACAGCCAACCTACTGACACCTACAATGAGCAGTTCTTC.

This clonotype was counted ten times or more. The chain is built from TRBV25-1 and TRBJ2-7; D may be TRBD1 (5 bases). Germline V gene sequence: CDR1 MGHDK, CDR2 SYGVNS. The length of the CDR3 is 12 residues. Trimming took 6 bases from V and 2 from J, leaving 8 bases between them. This CDR3 is CASRDTTYEQYF. The CDR3 region has the DNA TGTGCCAGCAGGGACACCACCTACGAGCAGTACTTC.

The table lists this clonotype with a few counts. This chain joins TRBV5-1 and TRBJ2-1; D is unresolved. V lost 1 base and J 6 bases, leaving 14 bases between the germline ends. The CDR3 has 15 residues. Germline V lookup: CDR1 SGHRS, CDR2 YFSETQ. The CDR3 DNA follows: TGCGCCAGCAGCTTGCTTGGTTTCGACTCCAATGAGCAGTTCTTC. It yields the protein CASSLLGFDSNEQFF.

This clonotype has only a few counts. This chain connects TRBV15 to TRBJ2-5; no clear D. The V gene's germline CDR1 is LNHNV and CDR2 YYDKDF (reference sequence). CDR3 length: 14 amino acids. The V end was cut by 1 base, the J end by 5 bases, with 11 bases between. CDR3 protein: CATSRANFGETQYF. CDR3 nucleotides: TGTGCCACCAGCAGAGCCAATTTCGGGGAGACCCAGTACTTC.

This clonotype occurred many times. J is TRBJ2-3 and V is TRBV7-7, with D possibly matching TRBD2 (6 bases). Per germline, CDR1 SSHAT and CDR2 FNYEAQ (reference sequence). The CDR3 length is 13 residues. Deletions cut 5 bases from V and 2 bases from J, with 8 bases between. Here the CDR3 DNA reads TGTGCCAGCAGCGGGGGACTCACAGATACGCAGTATTTT. Translated, it gives CASSGGLTDTQYF. The full variable domain, its missing parts supplied by reference TRBV7-7 and TRBJ2-3, is GAGVSQSPRYKVTKRGQDVTLRCDPISSHATLYWYQQALGQGPEFLTYFNYEAQPDKSGLPSDRFSAERPEGSISTLTIQRTEQRDSAMYRCASSGGLTDTQYFGPGTRLTVL.

This clonotype was recorded a few times. The V gene is TRBV7-2, the J gene TRBJ2-7, with D perhaps TRBD2 (5 bases). The CDR3 consists of 19 residues. Trimming removed 2 bases at V and 7 bases at J, with 30 bases between. Germline loops: CDR1 SGHTA, CDR2 FQGNSA. For the CDR3, the DNA is TGTGCCAGCAGCTTACGCCCCCGGTTAGAGCCCGGGGATTGGAGGGAGCAGTACTTC. Translation: CASSLRPRLEPGDWREQYF.

This clonotype was picked up a small number of times. The chain uses TRBV15 and TRBJ2-5; D gene uncertain. Per germline, CDR1 LNHNV and CDR2 YYDKDF (reference sequence). V lost 3 bases and J 5 bases, leaving 10 bases between the germline ends. CDR3 size: 13 residues. The CDR3 here is CATSRGTPETQYF. CDR3 bases: TGTGCCACCAGCAGGGGAACGCCTGAGACCCAGTACTTC. The entire variable domain, with the rest obtained from reference TRBV15 and TRBJ2-5, is as follows: DAMVIQNPRYQVTQFGKPVTLSCSQTLNHNVMYWYQQKSSQAPKLLFHYYDKDFNNEADTPDNFQSRRPNTSFCFLDIRSPGLGDTAMYLCATSRGTPETQYFGPGTRLLVL.

This clonotype was picked up a small number of times. The chain couples TRBV27 to TRBJ1-1; a possible D gene is TRBD1 (5 bases). Per the germline V gene, CDR1 is MNHEY and CDR2 is SMNVEV (reference sequence). Trimming removed 0 bases from V and 5 bases from J, with 16 bases in between. The CDR3 runs 16 residues. DNA of the CDR3: TGTGCCAGCAGTTTATCGTTCGGTCGGGGGAGTACTGAAGCTTTCTTT. It translates to CASSLSFGRGSTEAFF.

This chain links TRBV7-9 with TRBJ2-7; 9 bases are a match to TRBD2. V was pared by 3 bases and J by 2 bases, with 2 bases of the junction left unmatched. The germline V gene has CDR1 SEHNR and CDR2 FQNEAQ (reference sequence). The CDR3 covers 14 residues. CDR3 amino acids: CASSLTSGTYEQYF. The CDR3 DNA reads as TGTGCCAGCAGCTTGACTAGCGGTACCTACGAGCAGTACTTC.

This clonotype was counted a few times. The chain employs TRBV20-1 and TRBJ1-5; D unclear. Germline CDR1 DFQATT, CDR2 SNEGSKA (reference sequence). Trimming stripped 0 bases from V and 6 bases from J, with 12 bases between. The CDR3 is made up of 14 amino acids. CDR3 nucleotides: TGCAGTGCTAGAGACCCCCGAGGAGGTCAGCCCCAGCATTTT. Protein product: CSARDPRGGQPQHF.

This clonotype was recorded a few times. This chain joins TRBV19 and TRBJ2-1; 9 positions agree with TRBD2. Germline CDR1 and CDR2: LNHDA and SQIVND (reference sequence). The CDR3 spans 15 residues. V trimming: 3 bases; J trimming: 6 bases; junction bases outside the gene matches: 6. The CDR3 region has the DNA TGTGCCAGTAGTATTCTAGCGGGAACTGGCAATGAGCAGTTCTTC. Its translation is CASSILAGTGNEQFF.

This clonotype was detected ten times or more. This rearrangement joins TRBV4-2 to TRBJ1-1, with 8 bases matching TRBD1. Germline trimming cut 0 bases from V and 4 bases from J; bases unmatched to any gene: 4. Germline V gene lookup returns CDR1 LGHNA and CDR2 YNFKEQ. CDR3 size: 15 residues. The CDR3: CASSQEGQAFTEAFF. CDR3 DNA sequence: TGTGCCAGCAGCCAAGAGGGACAGGCATTCACTGAAGCTTTCTTT.

This clonotype was found a few times. CDR3 loop: CSARGLAGSHNEQFF. CDR3 DNA: TGCAGTGCTAGAGGGCTAGCGGGTTCCCACAATGAGCAGTTCTTC. The chain recombines TRBV20-1 with TRBJ2-1, with TRBD2 matching 8 bases. There are 15 residues in the CDR3. J lost 5 bases, V lost 1 base, and 7 bases had no gene match. Germline assignment: CDR1 DFQATT and CDR2 SNEGSKA (reference sequence).

This clonotype was counted many times. The rearrangement uses TRBV7-8 and TRBJ2-1, with no clear D. In germline, CDR1 is SGHVS, CDR2 FQNEAQ. V dropped 3 bases and J dropped 7 bases, with 22 bases sitting between them. CDR3 length equals 17 residues. The CDR3 sequence is CASSFPRDGISRNEQFF. Here the CDR3 DNA reads TGTGCCAGCAGCTTCCCGCGCGATGGGATTAGCCGGAATGAGCAGTTCTTC.

This chain connects TRBV5-1 to TRBJ1-1, with D perhaps matching TRBD1 (5 bases). This CDR3 is built from 15 residues. Trimming cost V 0 bases and J 8 bases, with 17 bases left between them. Germline CDR1 is SGHRS and CDR2 is YFSETQ. CDR3 amino acids: CASSLETTAGGEAFF. CDR3 DNA sequence: TGCGCCAGCAGCTTGGAAACTACGGCTGGGGGGGAAGCTTTCTTT.

This clonotype turned up a few times. V usage is TRBV20-1 and J usage is TRBJ1-2, with 7 bases fitting TRBD1. Looked up from germline, CDR1 is DFQATT and CDR2 is SNEGSKA (reference sequence). The CDR3 runs 13 residues. V was clipped by 6 bases and J by 4 bases; unmatched bases: 8. The chain's CDR3 is CSAVDRRVYGYTF. Here the CDR3 DNA reads TGCAGTGCGGTGGACAGGAGGGTCTATGGCTACACCTTC.

This chain uses TRBV7-9 with TRBJ2-1; TRBD2 matches 7 bases. The germline V gene has CDR1 SEHNR and CDR2 FQNEAQ (reference sequence). The ends lost 3 bases at V and 15 bases at J; junction bases unmatched: 11. This CDR3 region has 13 residues. The CDR3 DNA reads TGTGCCAGCAGCTTTGGGGGGACTACGGACTCGTTCTTC. This codes for CASSFGGTTDSFF.

In its sample, this clonotype was seen a few times. The DNA of the CDR3 is TGCGCCAGCAGCCAAGGACAGGGGGCGGACGAGCAGTACTTC. Its translation: CASSQGQGADEQYF. The V call is TRBV4-1, the J call TRBJ2-7; TRBD1 agrees at 10 bases. Germline CDR1 and CDR2: MGHRA and YSYEKL. This CDR3 region has 14 residues. After removal of 1 base from V and 5 bases from J, the junction contained 2 bases not matched to a gene.

Many counts were recorded for this clonotype. The V call is TRBV9, the J call TRBJ2-1, with D unclear. The germline V gene has CDR1 SGDLS and CDR2 YYNGEE. V lost 0 bases, J lost 7 bases, and 11 bases lay in between. There are 14 residues in the CDR3. CDR3 sequence reads: CASSVGAQENEQFF. In nucleotides, the CDR3 is TGTGCCAGCAGCGTAGGAGCCCAGGAAAATGAGCAGTTCTTC.

In this sample, this clonotype turned up many times. The genes are TRBV7-2 and TRBJ2-3; tentatively, D is TRBD1 (6 bases). This CDR3 region has 12 residues. Trimming took 5 bases from V and 6 from J, leaving 9 bases between them. CDR1 SGHTA and CDR2 FQGNSA come from the germline V gene. CDR3 region: CASSTDRDTQYF. In DNA form, the CDR3 reads TGTGCCAGCAGCACCGACAGGGATACGCAGTATTTT. Using reference TRBV7-2 and TRBJ2-3 for the parts outside the CDR3, the full variable domain is GAGVSQSPSNKVTEKGKDVELRCDPISGHTALYWYRQSLGQGLEFLIYFQGNSAPDKSGLPSDRFSAERTGGSVSTLTIQRTQQEDSAVYLCASSTDRDTQYFGPGTRLTVL.

This clonotype has a count of ten or more. This sequence joins TRBV4-3 and TRBJ2-1; possibly TRBD2 for D (6 bases). Germline loops: CDR1 LGHNA, CDR2 YSLEER. The V and J ends lost 0 bases and 3 bases respectively, with 12 bases between them. The CDR3 length is 16 residues. This CDR3 reads CASSQEGGDLYNEQFF. The CDR3 DNA follows: TGCGCCAGCAGCCAAGAGGGCGGGGACCTCTACAATGAGCAGTTCTTC.